The source of this TCR beta chain is a study of CXCR3-negative and CXCR3-positive naive CD8 T cells. Turning to this clonotype: Its antigen is not identified.

The libraries of TRB cDNA were prepared using 5' RACE with UMI labels. TCRdb re-analyzed the 5' RACE reads; it lists each CDR3 protein once, without DNA. This table lists over 100,000 distinct CDR3 sequences. Study-level findings and limits: In both naive subsets diversity was comparably high, whereas memory CD8+ cells showed much lower diversity. CXCR3-positive naive cells had TRB CDR3s that were more hydrophobic than CXCR3-negative naive cells had.

Material for sequencing was naive CXCR3+ CD8+ T cells from blood. Subset: CD45RO-CCR7+CD27+CD95- naive CD8+ T cells expressing CXCR3 (TNR3+). This sequence originates from a human donor in good health. Some clones in this sample may be carry-over from other donors' samples.

CDR3 in amino acids: CASSVATGGEETQYF. This chain uses TRBV9 with TRBJ2-5; TCRdb selects TRBD1, and the lack of DNA leaves this call unchecked. Germline CDR1 SGDLS, CDR2 YYNGEE. This CDR3 region has 15 residues.